This is a list of T cell receptor beta chains from one sample in a study of metastatic and nonmetastatic thyroid tumors. TCRdb ran MiXCR on the PCR reads. The data contain around 70,000 clones, roughly 18% of them singletons. The specimen sequenced was blood. The receptors were sampled from a female donor with papillary thyroid cancer or a benign thyroid nodule (not recorded which). Some clones in this sample may be carry-over from other donors' samples. Both conserved end residues are part of each CDR3. Each record gives: CDR3 protein, CDR3 DNA, J gene, D gene, clone size, V gene. A D gene is named only where the DNA matches it firmly. Some rows mark clone size as missing; the rest say once, few, many or name a class of expanded clone.

CDR3aa: CATSTLPRGGGLVQYF
CDR3nt: TGTGCCACCAGCACCCTCCCCCGGGGGGGCGGACTTGTGCAGTACTTC
j_gene: TRBJ2-7
d_gene: TRBD2
abundance: many
v_gene: TRBV15

CDR3aa: CAIPRTSGNTGELFF
CDR3nt: TGTGCTATCCCTCGGACTAGCGGGAACACCGGGGAGCTGTTTTTT
j_gene: TRBJ2-2
d_gene: TRBD2
abundance: many
v_gene: TRBV7-7

CDR3aa: CASSDSAGFTDTQYF
CDR3nt: TGTGCCAGCAGTGACTCGGCGGGATTCACAGATACGCAGTATTTT
j_gene: TRBJ2-3
d_gene: -
abundance: many
v_gene: TRBV6-4

CDR3aa: CASSGPGYTF
CDR3nt: TGTGCCAGCAGTGGCCCAGGCTACACCTTC
j_gene: TRBJ1-2
d_gene: -
abundance: -
v_gene: TRBV28

CDR3aa: CSARGPGLTGELFF
CDR3nt: TGCAGTGCTAGAGGCCCGGGGCTCACCGGGGAGCTGTTTTTT
j_gene: TRBJ2-2
d_gene: -
abundance: -
v_gene: TRBV20-1

CDR3aa: CASCPYDISGELFF
CDR3nt: TGCGCCAGCTGCCCGTACGACATCTCCGGTGAGCTGTTTTTT
j_gene: TRBJ2-2
d_gene: -
abundance: -
v_gene: TRBV5-1

CDR3aa: CASSPDRGRNNEQFF
CDR3nt: TGTGCCAGCAGTCCCGACAGGGGGCGGAACAATGAGCAGTTCTTC
j_gene: TRBJ2-1
d_gene: TRBD1
abundance: few
v_gene: TRBV28

CDR3aa: CASSGPTPPGTSGSYEQYF
CDR3nt: TGTGCCAGCAGCGGACCGACCCCCCCCGGGACTAGCGGGAGCTACGAGCAGTACTTC
j_gene: TRBJ2-7
d_gene: TRBD2
abundance: -
v_gene: TRBV25-1

CDR3aa: CASSFGPYNEQFF
CDR3nt: TGTGCCAGCAGTTTCGGGCCCTACAATGAGCAGTTCTTC
j_gene: TRBJ2-1
d_gene: -
abundance: -
v_gene: TRBV27

CDR3aa: CASSPRATGELFF
CDR3nt: TGTGCCAGCAGTCCTCGGGCCACCGGGGAGCTGTTTTTT
j_gene: TRBJ2-2
d_gene: -
abundance: many
v_gene: TRBV7-2

CDR3aa: CASSVTDRGYEQFF
CDR3nt: TGTGCCAGCAGCGTGACGGACAGGGGGTATGAGCAGTTCTTC
j_gene: TRBJ2-1
d_gene: TRBD1
abundance: few
v_gene: TRBV11-3

CDR3aa: CASSPGTESGYTF
CDR3nt: TGTGCCAGCTCACCCGGGACAGAGTCTGGCTACACCTTC
j_gene: TRBJ1-2
d_gene: TRBD1
abundance: many
v_gene: TRBV18

CDR3aa: CATVGFTGELFF
CDR3nt: TGTGCCACCGTTGGGTTCACCGGGGAGCTGTTTTTT
j_gene: TRBJ2-2
d_gene: -
abundance: -
v_gene: TRBV24-1

CDR3aa: CASSTGVYNEQFF
CDR3nt: TGTGCCAGCAGTACTGGGGTATACAATGAGCAGTTCTTC
j_gene: TRBJ2-1
d_gene: -
abundance: many
v_gene: TRBV6-1

CDR3aa: CASRTHTDTQYF
CDR3nt: TGTGCCAGCAGGACCCACACAGATACGCAGTATTTT
j_gene: TRBJ2-3
d_gene: -
abundance: many
v_gene: TRBV27

CDR3aa: CATSDRDRDYGYTF
CDR3nt: TGTGCCACCAGTGACCGGGACAGGGACTATGGCTACACCTTC
j_gene: TRBJ1-2
d_gene: TRBD1
abundance: -
v_gene: TRBV24-1

CDR3aa: CASSHGGTSPLHF
CDR3nt: TGTGCCAGCAGCCACGGGGGCACTTCACCCCTCCACTTT
j_gene: TRBJ1-6
d_gene: -
abundance: many
v_gene: TRBV3-1

CDR3aa: CASSLWGPNYGYTF
CDR3nt: TGTGCCAGCAGTTTATGGGGGCCTAACTATGGCTACACCTTC
j_gene: TRBJ1-2
d_gene: -
abundance: many
v_gene: TRBV28

CDR3aa: CASSHGTGDTDTQYF
CDR3nt: TGCGCCAGCAGCCACGGGACAGGGGACACAGATACGCAGTATTTT
j_gene: TRBJ2-3
d_gene: TRBD1
abundance: -
v_gene: TRBV4-3

CDR3aa: CARQGNQPQHF
CDR3nt: TGTGCCAGACAGGGCAATCAGCCCCAGCATTTT
j_gene: TRBJ1-5
d_gene: -
abundance: many
v_gene: TRBV6-4

CDR3aa: CSVGGTTDTQYF
CDR3nt: TGCAGTGTCGGGGGAACCACAGATACGCAGTATTTT
j_gene: TRBJ2-3
d_gene: -
abundance: -
v_gene: TRBV20-1

CDR3aa: CSARDQSAANTGELFF
CDR3nt: TGCAGTGCTAGAGATCAAAGCGCCGCGAACACCGGGGAGCTGTTTTTT
j_gene: TRBJ2-2
d_gene: -
abundance: -
v_gene: TRBV20-1

CDR3aa: CASSLQTGYGLLHF
CDR3nt: TGTGCCAGCAGTCTACAGACAGGCTATGGCTTACTCCACTTT
j_gene: TRBJ1-6
d_gene: -
abundance: -
v_gene: TRBV12-3/TRBV12-4

CDR3aa: CASSLLEGARDTQYF
CDR3nt: TGCGCCAGCAGCTTGTTGGAGGGAGCGAGAGATACGCAGTATTTT
j_gene: TRBJ2-3
d_gene: -
abundance: many
v_gene: TRBV5-1

CDR3aa: CASSLDRGGPSYEQYF
CDR3nt: TGTGCCAGCAGCTTAGATCGGGGAGGACCCTCCTACGAGCAGTACTTC
j_gene: TRBJ2-7
d_gene: -
abundance: once
v_gene: TRBV11-3

CDR3aa: CSAPNQPQHF
CDR3nt: TGCAGTGCTCCCAATCAGCCCCAGCATTTT
j_gene: TRBJ1-5
d_gene: -
abundance: -
v_gene: TRBV20-1

CDR3aa: CAWNPPGQNYGYTF
CDR3nt: TGTGCCTGGAACCCCCCCGGACAGAACTATGGCTACACCTTC
j_gene: TRBJ1-2
d_gene: -
abundance: many
v_gene: TRBV30

CDR3aa: CASSASTGRGNQKLFF
CDR3nt: TGTGCCAGCAGTGCCTCGACAGGGAGAGGCAATCAAAAACTGTTTTTT
j_gene: TRBJ1-4
d_gene: TRBD1
abundance: -
v_gene: TRBV6-1